This T cell receptor beta chain was recovered during a study of T cell responses to AZD1222 COVID-19 vaccine. The data were produced by immunoSEQ multiplex PCR, yet TCRdb's version contains in-frame clones alone and is incomplete. The sample has some 120,000 clones; 92% are singletons. The V gene lost 0 bases and the J gene lost 7 bases, with 12 bases spanning the gap. Germline CDR1 GTSNPN, CDR2 SVGIG (reference sequence). The CDR3 has 13 residues. This TCR was sampled from an adult in good health. The sample here was peripheral blood, taken on day 0 of AZD1222 vaccination. The chain combines TRBV30 with TRBJ1-2; D uncertain. The CDR3 loop is CAWSVPLLGGYTF. CDR3 DNA: TGTGCCTGGAGTGTCCCCCTCCTGGGTGGCTACACCTTC.